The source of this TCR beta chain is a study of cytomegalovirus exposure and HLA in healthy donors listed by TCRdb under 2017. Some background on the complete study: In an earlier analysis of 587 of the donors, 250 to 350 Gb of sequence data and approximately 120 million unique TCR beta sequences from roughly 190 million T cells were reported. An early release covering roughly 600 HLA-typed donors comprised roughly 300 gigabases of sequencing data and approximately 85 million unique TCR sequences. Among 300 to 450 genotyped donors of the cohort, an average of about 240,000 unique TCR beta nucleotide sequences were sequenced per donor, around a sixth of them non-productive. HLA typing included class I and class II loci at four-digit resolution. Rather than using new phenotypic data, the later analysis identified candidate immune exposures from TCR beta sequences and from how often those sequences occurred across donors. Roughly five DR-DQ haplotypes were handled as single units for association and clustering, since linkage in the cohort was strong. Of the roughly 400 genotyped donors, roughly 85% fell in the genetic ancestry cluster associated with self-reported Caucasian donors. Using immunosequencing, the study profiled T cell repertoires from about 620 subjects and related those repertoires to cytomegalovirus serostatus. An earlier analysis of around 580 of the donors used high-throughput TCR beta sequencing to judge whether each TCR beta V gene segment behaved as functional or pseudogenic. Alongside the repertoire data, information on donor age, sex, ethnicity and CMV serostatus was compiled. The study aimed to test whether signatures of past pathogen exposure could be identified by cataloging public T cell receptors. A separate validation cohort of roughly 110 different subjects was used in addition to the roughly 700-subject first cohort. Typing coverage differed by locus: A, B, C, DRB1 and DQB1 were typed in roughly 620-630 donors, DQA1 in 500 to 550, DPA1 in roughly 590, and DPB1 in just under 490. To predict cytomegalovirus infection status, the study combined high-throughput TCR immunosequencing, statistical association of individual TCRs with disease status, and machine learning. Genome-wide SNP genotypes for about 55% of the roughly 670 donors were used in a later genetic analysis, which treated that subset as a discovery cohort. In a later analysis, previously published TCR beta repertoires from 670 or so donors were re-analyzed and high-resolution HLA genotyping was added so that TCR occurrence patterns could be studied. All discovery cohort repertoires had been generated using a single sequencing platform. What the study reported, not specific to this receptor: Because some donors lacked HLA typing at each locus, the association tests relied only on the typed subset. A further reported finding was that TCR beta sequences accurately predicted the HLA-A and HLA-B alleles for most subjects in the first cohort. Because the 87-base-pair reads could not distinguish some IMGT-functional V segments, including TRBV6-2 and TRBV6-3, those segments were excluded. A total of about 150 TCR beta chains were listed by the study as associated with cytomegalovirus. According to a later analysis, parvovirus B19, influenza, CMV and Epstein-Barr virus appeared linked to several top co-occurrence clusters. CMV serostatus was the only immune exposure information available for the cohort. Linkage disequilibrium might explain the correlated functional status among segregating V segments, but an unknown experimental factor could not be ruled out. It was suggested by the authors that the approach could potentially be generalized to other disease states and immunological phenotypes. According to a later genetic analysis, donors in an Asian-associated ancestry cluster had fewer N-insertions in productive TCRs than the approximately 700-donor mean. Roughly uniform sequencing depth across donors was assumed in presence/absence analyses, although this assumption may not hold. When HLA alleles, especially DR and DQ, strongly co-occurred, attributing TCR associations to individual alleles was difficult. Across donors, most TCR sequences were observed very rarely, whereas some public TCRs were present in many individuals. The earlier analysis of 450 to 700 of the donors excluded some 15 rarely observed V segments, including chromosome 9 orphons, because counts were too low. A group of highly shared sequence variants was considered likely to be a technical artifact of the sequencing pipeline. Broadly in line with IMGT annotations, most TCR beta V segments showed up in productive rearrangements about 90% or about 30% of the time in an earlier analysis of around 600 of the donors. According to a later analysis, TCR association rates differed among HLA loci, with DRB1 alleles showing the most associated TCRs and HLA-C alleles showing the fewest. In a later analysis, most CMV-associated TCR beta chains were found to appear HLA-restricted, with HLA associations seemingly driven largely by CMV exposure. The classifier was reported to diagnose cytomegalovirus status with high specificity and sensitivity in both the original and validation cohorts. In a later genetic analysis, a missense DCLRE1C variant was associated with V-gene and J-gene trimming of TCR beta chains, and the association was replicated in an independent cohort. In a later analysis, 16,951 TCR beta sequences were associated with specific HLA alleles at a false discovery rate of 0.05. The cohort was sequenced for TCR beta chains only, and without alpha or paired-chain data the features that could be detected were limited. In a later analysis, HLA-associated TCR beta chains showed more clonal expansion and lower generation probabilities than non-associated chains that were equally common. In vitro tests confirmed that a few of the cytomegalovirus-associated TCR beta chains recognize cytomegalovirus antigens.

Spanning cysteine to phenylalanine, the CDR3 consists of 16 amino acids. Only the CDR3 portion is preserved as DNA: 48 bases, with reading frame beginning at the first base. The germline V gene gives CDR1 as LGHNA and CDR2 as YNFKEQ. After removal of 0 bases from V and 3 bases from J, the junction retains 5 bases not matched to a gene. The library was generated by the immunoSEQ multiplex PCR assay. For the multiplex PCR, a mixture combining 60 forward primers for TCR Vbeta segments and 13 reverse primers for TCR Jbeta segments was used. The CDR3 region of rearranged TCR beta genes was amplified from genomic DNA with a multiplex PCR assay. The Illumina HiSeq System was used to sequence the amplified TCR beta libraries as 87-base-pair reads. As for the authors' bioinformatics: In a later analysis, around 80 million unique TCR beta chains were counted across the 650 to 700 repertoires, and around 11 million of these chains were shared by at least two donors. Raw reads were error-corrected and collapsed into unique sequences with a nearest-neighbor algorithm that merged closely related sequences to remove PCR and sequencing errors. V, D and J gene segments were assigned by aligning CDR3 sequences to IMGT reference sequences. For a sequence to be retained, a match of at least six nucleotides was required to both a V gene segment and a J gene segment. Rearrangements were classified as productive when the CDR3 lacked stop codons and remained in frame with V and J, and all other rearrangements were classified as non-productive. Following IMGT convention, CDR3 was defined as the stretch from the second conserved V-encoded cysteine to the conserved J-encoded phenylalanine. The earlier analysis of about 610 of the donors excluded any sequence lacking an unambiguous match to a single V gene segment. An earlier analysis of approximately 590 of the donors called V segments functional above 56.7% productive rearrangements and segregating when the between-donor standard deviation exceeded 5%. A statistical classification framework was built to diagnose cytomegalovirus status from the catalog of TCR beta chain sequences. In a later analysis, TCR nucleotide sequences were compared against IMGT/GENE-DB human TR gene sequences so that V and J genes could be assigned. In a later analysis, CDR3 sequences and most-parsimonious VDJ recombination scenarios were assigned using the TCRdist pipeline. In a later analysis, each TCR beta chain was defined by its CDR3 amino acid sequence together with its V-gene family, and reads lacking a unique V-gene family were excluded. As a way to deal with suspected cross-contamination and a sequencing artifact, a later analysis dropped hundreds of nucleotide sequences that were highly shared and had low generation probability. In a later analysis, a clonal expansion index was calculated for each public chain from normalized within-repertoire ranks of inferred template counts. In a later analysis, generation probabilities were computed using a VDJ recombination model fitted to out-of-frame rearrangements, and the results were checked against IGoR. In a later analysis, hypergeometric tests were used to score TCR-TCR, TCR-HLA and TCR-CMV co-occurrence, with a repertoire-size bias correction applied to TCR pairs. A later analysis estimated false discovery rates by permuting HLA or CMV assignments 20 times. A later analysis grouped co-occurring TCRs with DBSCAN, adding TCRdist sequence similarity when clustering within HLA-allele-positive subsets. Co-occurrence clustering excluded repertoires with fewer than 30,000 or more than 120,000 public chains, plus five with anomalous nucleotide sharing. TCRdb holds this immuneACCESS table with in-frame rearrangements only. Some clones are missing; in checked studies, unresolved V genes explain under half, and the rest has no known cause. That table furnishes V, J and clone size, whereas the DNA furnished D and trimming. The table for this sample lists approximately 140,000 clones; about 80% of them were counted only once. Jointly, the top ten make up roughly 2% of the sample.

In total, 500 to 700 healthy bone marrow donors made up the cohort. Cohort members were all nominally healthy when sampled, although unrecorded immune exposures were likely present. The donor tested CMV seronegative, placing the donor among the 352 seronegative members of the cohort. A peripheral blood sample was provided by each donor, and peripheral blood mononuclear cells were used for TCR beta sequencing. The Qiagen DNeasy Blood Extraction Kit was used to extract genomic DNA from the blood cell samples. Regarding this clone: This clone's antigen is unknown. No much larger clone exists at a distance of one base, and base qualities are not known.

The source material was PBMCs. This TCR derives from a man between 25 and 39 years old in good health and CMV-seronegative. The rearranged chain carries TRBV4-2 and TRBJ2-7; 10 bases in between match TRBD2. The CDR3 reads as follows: CASSQDLSGRGYEQYF. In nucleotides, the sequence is TGTGCCAGCAGCCAAGATCTAAGCGGGAGGGGCTACGAGCAGTACTTC.